The 17 T cell receptor beta chains reported below all come from one sample, sequenced in a study of CD8 T cells in ankylosing spondylitis. Study results and limitations: There was a TCR beta motif, made of fewer than 10 highly homologous variants, that appeared characteristic of ankylosing spondylitis blood.

Their cognate antigens are unknown. From the 5' RACE reads, TCRdb called clonotypes with MiXCR, one entry per CDR3 protein. The table has around 770,000 distinct CDR3 sequences, around 19% seen once. Sequenced sample: blood, either unsorted or a sorted T cell fraction (not recorded which). The receptors stem from a male donor with ankylosing spondylitis.

This clonotype was observed a few times. V is TRBV5-1 and J is TRBJ2-5; a possible D gene is TRBD1 (6 bases). The V end lost 1 base, the J end lost 3 bases, and 7 bases lay between the germline ends. Germline CDR1 is SGHRS and CDR2 is YFSETQ. The CDR3 runs 13 residues. CDR3 amino acids: CASSLQGKETQYF. CDR3 coding DNA: TGCGCCAGCAGCTTGCAGGGGAAAGAGACCCAGTACTTC.

This clonotype was counted only a few times. At one boundary the junction diverges from the germline segment, which might be a read error. The gene calls are TRBV6-1 and TRBJ2-1; TRBD2 might be the D (5 bases). Germline CDR1 reads MNHNS; CDR2 reads SASEGT. The CDR3 loop spans 12 amino acids. For the CDR3, the DNA is TGTGCCAGCAGTGCCCCCGCTGAGCGGAGGAACTTC. Translation gives CASSAPAERRNF.

V and J are TRBV11-1 and TRBJ2-7, with D possibly matching TRBD2 (6 bases). From germline, CDR1 is SGHAT and CDR2 FQDESV (reference sequence). This CDR3 comprises 12 residues. The V end was cut by 4 bases, the J end by 4 bases, with 8 bases between. The CDR3 sequence is CASSSTRYEQYF. The CDR3 nucleotides are TGTGCCAGCAGCTCGACTAGGTACGAGCAGTACTTC.

The chain couples TRBV4-3 to TRBJ1-1, with TRBD1 matching 8 bases. V trimming: 1 base; J trimming: 6 bases; junction bases outside the gene matches: 7. The CDR3 is 15 residues long. In germline, CDR1 is LGHNA, CDR2 YSLEER. CDR3 sequence reads: CASSQVRTGISEAFF. The CDR3, as DNA: TGCGCCAGCAGCCAAGTCAGGACAGGGATCTCTGAAGCTTTCTTT.

The sample holds a few counts of this clonotype. The chain combines TRBV5-6 with TRBJ2-1; 9 bases are shared with TRBD1. Germline V lookup: CDR1 SGHDT, CDR2 YYEEEE. J gave up 5 bases and V 2 bases, and 2 bases lay outside the gene matches. The CDR3 covers 14 residues. The CDR3: CASSFGTGHNEQFF. Here the CDR3 DNA reads TGTGCCAGCAGCTTCGGGACAGGGCACAATGAGCAGTTCTTC. The complete variable domain, with remaining parts taken from reference TRBV5-6 and TRBJ2-1, reads DAGVTQSPTHLIKTRGQQVTLRCSPKSGHDTVSWYQQALGQGPQFIFQYYEEEERQRGNFPDRFSGHQFPNYSSELNVNALLLGDSALYLCASSFGTGHNEQFFGPGTRLTVL.

This clonotype was detected only a few times. The rearrangement joins TRBV12-3 or TRBV12-4 to TRBJ1-1, with a possible D match to TRBD1 (5 bases). CDR3 length equals 15 residues. Trimming removed 5 bases from V and 3 bases from J, with 16 bases in between. The CDR3 loop is CASSPPGGGDTEAFF. The CDR3, as DNA: TGTGCCAGCAGTCCGCCGGGGGGTGGGGACACTGAAGCTTTCTTT.

This clonotype turned up a few times. The rearrangement uses TRBV19 and TRBJ2-6, with unresolved D. V lost 8 bases, J lost 4 bases, and 12 bases lay in between. This CDR3 has 14 residues. CDR1 is LNHDA and CDR2 is SQIVND in the germline V gene (reference sequence). CDR3 protein: CASRLNSGANVLTF. The CDR3 DNA follows: TGTGCCAGTCGCCTCAACTCGGGGGCCAACGTCCTGACTTTC.

With respect to this clonotype: One junction end does not reproduce the germline sequence, and a read error may be involved. The chain carries TRBV12-3 or TRBV12-4 and TRBJ2-2, with 10 bases matching TRBD1. The CDR3 sequence is 16 residues long. The chain's CDR3 is CANSLGTGVNTGELFF. The CDR3 coding sequence is TGTGCCAACAGTTTAGGGACAGGGGTTAACACCGGGGAGCTGTTTTTT.

The J gene is TRBJ2-5, the V gene TRBV12-3 or TRBV12-4; 12 nucleotides line up with TRBD1. This CDR3 has 16 amino acids. V shed 6 bases, J shed 2 bases, and the junction held 7 bases outside the gene matches. In DNA form, the CDR3 reads TGTGCCAGCAGCCCGGGACAGGGGGCGCGTCAAGAGACCCAGTACTTC. Translation: CASSPGQGARQETQYF.

The rearrangement links TRBV29-1 to TRBJ2-7; TRBD2 matches at 9 bases. V was clipped by 7 bases and J by 2 bases; unmatched bases: 9. There are 14 residues in the CDR3. Germline V gene lookup returns CDR1 SQVTM and CDR2 ANQGSEA. CDR3 residues: CSALVAGVPYEQYF. The CDR3 DNA is TGCAGCGCTCTTGTAGCGGGAGTCCCCTACGAGCAGTACTTC.

The table lists this clonotype with a few counts. The chain employs TRBV5-1 and TRBJ1-1, with 8 bases identical to TRBD1. J lost 4 bases, V lost 2 bases, and 10 bases had no gene match. Germline V gives CDR1 SGHRS, CDR2 YFSETQ. There are 16 residues in the CDR3. The CDR3 loop reads CASSFGQGERGTEAFF. The CDR3 bases are TGCGCCAGCAGCTTCGGACAGGGCGAGAGGGGCACTGAAGCTTTCTTT.

The V call is TRBV4-1, the J call TRBJ2-5; 9 bases line up with TRBD2. The germline V gene encodes CDR1 MGHRA and CDR2 YSYEKL. Losses at the gene ends were 0 bases for V and 4 bases for J; bases not matched to a gene: 3. The CDR3 has 15 amino acids. DNA for the CDR3: TGCGCCAGCAGCCAAGAGCGGGGGGGGGGAGAGACCCAGTACTTC. This codes for CASSQERGGGETQYF.

This clonotype was detected many times. A read error may account for a junction end that differs from germline. V and J are TRBV5-1 and TRBJ2-2; a weak D match, TRBD1 (5 bases). CDR1 and CDR2 from the germline V gene are SGHRS and YFSETQ. The CDR3 runs to 14 residues. The CDR3, as DNA: TGTGCCAGCAGTTTAGGGGAAAACACCGGGGAGCTGTTTTTT. Translating it yields CASSLGENTGELFF.

Only a few counts were recorded for this clonotype. The gene calls are TRBV29-1 and TRBJ2-5; the D is unclear. This CDR3 contains 14 residues. V shed 1 base and J shed 5 bases, with 14 bases lying between them. Germline V gene lookup returns CDR1 SQVTM and CDR2 ANQGSEA. This CDR3 reads CSVEGPKGWETQYF. The CDR3 DNA follows: TGCAGCGTTGAAGGACCCAAGGGCTGGGAGACCCAGTACTTC.

About this clonotype itself: One end of the junction fails to match germline, which may point to a read error. This chain joins TRBV20-1 and TRBJ2-3, with 14 bases that match TRBD2. Germline lookup yields CDR1 DFQATT and CDR2 SNEGSKA (reference sequence). The CDR3 has 19 amino acids. CDR3 coding DNA: TGCTGTGCTAGAGCCACCGCGACTAGCGGGAGGGCCTGGACAGATACGCAGTATTTT. Its translation: CCARATATSGRAWTDTQYF.

This clonotype was recorded a few times. V is TRBV6-1 and J is TRBJ1-2, with D uncertain. Trimming took 5 bases from V and 8 from J, leaving 12 bases between them. CDR3 size: 12 residues. CDR1 is MNHNS, CDR2 SASEGT, per germline. CDR3 loop: CASSNGLGGYTF. The CDR3 nucleotides are TGTGCCAGCAGTAATGGGCTGGGAGGCTACACCTTC.

This clonotype came up a few times. The chain employs TRBV7-9 and TRBJ2-3; 7 bases match TRBD2. With V trimmed by 5 bases and J by 1 base, 9 bases remained unmatched. CDR1 SEHNR and CDR2 FQNEAQ come from the germline V gene (reference sequence). The CDR3 is made up of 16 amino acids. In DNA form, the CDR3 reads TGTGCCAGCAGCCCTAACGAGGCGGGAGGCACAGATACGCAGTATTTT. Translated: CASSPNEAGGTDTQYF.